This T cell receptor (beta chain) was identified during a study of T-cell memory formation after mild COVID-19. V was trimmed by 2 bases and J by 6 bases, leaving 13 bases between them. CDR1 LNHDA and CDR2 SQIVND come from the germline V gene (reference sequence). The CDR3 has 14 amino acids. This clonotype was seen a few times. The antigen is not known. TCRdb re-called the 5' RACE reads with MiXCR, one entry per CDR3 protein. The top ten clones hold roughly 14% of a sample with 350,000 to 450,000 distinct CDR3 sequences, around 28% of them seen once. The study's findings and limits: Clones shrinking from day 15 to 85 showed even CD4/CD8 mixes; later expanders tilted CD4+. In pre-infection memory, a portion of responding clones appeared, which suggested that cross-reactive memory joined.

Source material: PBMCs or a T cell subset sorted from them (not recorded which). The source of this sequence is an adult woman who had mild COVID-19 (a few samples of this study predate the infection). Cell type and time point are not known. The rearrangement links TRBV19 to TRBJ1-1, with D tentatively TRBD1 (5 bases). The CDR3 reads CASSIQGFGAEAFF. CDR3 in DNA: TGTGCCAGTAGTATACAGGGTTTTGGCGCTGAAGCTTTCTTT. The full variable domain, with the rest looked up from reference TRBV19 and TRBJ1-1, is DGGITQSPKYLFRKEGQNVTLSCEQNLNHDAMYWYRQDPGQGLRLIYYSQIVNDFQKGDIAEGYSVSREKKESFPLTVTSAQKNPTAFYLCASSIQGFGAEAFFGQGTRLTVV.